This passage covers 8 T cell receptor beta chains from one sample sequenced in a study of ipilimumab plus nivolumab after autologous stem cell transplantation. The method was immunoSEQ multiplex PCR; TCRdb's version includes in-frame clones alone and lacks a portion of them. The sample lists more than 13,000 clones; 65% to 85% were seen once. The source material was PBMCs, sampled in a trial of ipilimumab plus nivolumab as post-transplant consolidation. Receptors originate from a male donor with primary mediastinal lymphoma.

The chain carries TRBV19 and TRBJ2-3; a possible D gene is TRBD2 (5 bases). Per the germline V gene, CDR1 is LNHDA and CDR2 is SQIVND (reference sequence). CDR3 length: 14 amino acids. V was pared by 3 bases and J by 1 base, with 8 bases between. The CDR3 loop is CASSIKLGTDTQYF. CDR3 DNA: TGTGCCAGTAGTATTAAACTAGGCACAGATACGCAGTATTTT.

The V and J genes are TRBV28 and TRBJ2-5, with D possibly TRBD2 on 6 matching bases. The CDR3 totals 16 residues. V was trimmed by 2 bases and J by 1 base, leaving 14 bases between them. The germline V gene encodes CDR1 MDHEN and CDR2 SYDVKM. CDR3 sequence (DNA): TGTGCCAGCAGTTTACCCATCGACGGGAGCCAAGAGACCCAGTACTTC. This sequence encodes CASSLPIDGSQETQYF.

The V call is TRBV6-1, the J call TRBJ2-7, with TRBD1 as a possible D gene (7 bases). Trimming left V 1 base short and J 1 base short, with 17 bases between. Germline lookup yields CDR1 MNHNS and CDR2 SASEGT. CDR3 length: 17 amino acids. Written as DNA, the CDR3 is TGTGCCAGCAGTGAAGGGGCGGGACAGTTGATTTCCTACGAGCAGTACTTC. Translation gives CASSEGAGQLISYEQYF.

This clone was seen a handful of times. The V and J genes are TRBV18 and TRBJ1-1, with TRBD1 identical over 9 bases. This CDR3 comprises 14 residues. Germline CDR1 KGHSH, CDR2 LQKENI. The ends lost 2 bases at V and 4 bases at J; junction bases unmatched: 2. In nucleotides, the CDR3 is TGTGCCAGCTCACCAGGACAGGGGAGCACTGAAGCTTTCTTT. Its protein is CASSPGQGSTEAFF.

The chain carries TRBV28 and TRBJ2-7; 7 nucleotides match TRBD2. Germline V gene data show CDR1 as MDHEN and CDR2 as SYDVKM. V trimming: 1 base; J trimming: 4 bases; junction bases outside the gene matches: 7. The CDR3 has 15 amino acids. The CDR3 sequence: CASSLSGGSLYEQYF. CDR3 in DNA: TGTGCCAGCAGTTTATCGGGCGGGAGTTTGTACGAGCAGTACTTC.

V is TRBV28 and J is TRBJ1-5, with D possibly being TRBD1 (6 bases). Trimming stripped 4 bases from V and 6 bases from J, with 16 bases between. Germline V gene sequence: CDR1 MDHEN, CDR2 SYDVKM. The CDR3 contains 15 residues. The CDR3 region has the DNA TGTGCCAGCAGTTCCCGGGGGGCTAGGGGTCAGCCCCAGCATTTT. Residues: CASSSRGARGQPQHF.

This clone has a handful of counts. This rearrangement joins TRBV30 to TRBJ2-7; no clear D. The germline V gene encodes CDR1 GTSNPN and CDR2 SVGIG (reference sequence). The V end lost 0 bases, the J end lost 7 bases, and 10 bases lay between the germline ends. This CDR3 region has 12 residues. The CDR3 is CAWSVKAREQYF. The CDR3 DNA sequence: TGTGCCTGGAGTGTAAAAGCACGGGAGCAGTACTTC. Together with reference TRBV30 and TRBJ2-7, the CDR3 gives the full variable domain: SQTIHQWPATLVQPVGSPLSLECTVEGTSNPNLYWYRQAAGRGLQLLFYSVGIGQISSEVPQNLSASRPQDRQFILSSKKLLLSDSGFYLCAWSVKAREQYFGPGTRLTVT.

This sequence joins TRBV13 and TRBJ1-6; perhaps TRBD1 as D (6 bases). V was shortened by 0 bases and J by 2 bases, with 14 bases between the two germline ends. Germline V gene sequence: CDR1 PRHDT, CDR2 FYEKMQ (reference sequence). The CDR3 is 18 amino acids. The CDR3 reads CASSLGTGGRTYNSPLHF. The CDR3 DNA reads TGTGCCAGCAGCTTAGGCACGGGGGGCCGTACCTATAATTCACCCCTCCACTTT.